This TCR beta chain appears in the sequencing data of a study of CD8 T cells in Susac syndrome. The length of the CDR3 is 12 residues. The V gene's germline CDR1 is GTSNPN and CDR2 SVGIG (reference sequence). Trimming shortened V by 1 base and J by 2 bases, and 6 bases separated the two germline ends. An input of roughly 0.45 to 1 ug of RNA was subjected to reverse transcription using random hexamers. Multiplex immunoSEQ PCR targeted 54 Vbeta and 13 Jbeta TCR beta segments. In TCRdb, the immunoSEQ multiplex PCR reads were re-called with MiXCR into one record per CDR3 protein. The table shows about 400,000 distinct CDR3 sequences, with around 85% occurring only once. The authors negatively isolated CD8+ and CD4+ T cells and FACS-enriched TEMRA cells. This clonotype was counted a single time.

The chain couples TRBV30 to TRBJ2-7; D gene ambiguous. This receptor was obtained from a human donor with multiple sclerosis. Input material: CD8+ T cells from PBMCs. Here the CDR3 DNA reads TGTGCCTGGAGTGCACAACCCTACGAGCAGTACTTC. This codes for CAWSAQPYEQYF.